The 30 T cell receptor beta chains below come from one sample, sequenced in a study of blood T cell repertoires in COVID-19. The data were produced by immunoSEQ multiplex PCR, yet TCRdb's version contains in-frame clones alone and is incomplete. Among tens of thousands of clones listed, over 70% were seen once. The sample comprised peripheral blood. These receptors were taken from a man in his 70s with COVID-19, enrolled during active disease.

The rearrangement links TRBV5-6 to TRBJ1-2, with 7 bases that match TRBD1. Germline lookup yields CDR1 SGHDT and CDR2 YYEEEE. The CDR3 sequence is 15 residues long. Losses at the gene ends were 4 bases for V and 4 bases for J; bases not matched to a gene: 10. The CDR3 bases are TGTGCCAGCAGCACCAGACAGGGTCGGGGCTATGGCTACACCTTC. Translating it yields CASSTRQGRGYGYTF.

CDR3 bases: TGTGCCAGCAGCCAAGTCCAGGGCTTAGGCTACACCTTC. This translates into CASSQVQGLGYTF. The rearrangement links TRBV3-1 (or the pseudogene TRBV3-2) to TRBJ1-2; a possible D gene is TRBD1 (5 bases). The germline gives CDR1 LGHDT, CDR2 YNNKEL (reference sequence). CDR3 length equals 13 residues. Deletions cut 1 base from V and 8 bases from J, with 11 bases between.

This clone was found once. V and J are TRBV27 and TRBJ1-6; TRBD1 is a possible D gene (5 bases). The CDR3 is made up of 16 amino acids. Per the germline V gene, CDR1 is MNHEY and CDR2 is SMNVEV (reference sequence). V was cut by 5 bases and J by 14 bases, with 25 bases left in between. CDR3 sequence reads: CASSLTGQGPTGSLHF. CDR3 in DNA: TGTGCCAGCAGTCTAACGGGTCAGGGCCCAACCGGATCCCTCCACTTT.

The V call is TRBV28, the J call TRBJ2-7; D not certain. V shed 3 bases and J shed 12 bases, with 18 bases lying between them. This CDR3 region has 13 residues. The V gene's germline CDR1 is MDHEN and CDR2 SYDVKM. The CDR3 sequence: CASSFTNSWAGYF. CDR3 nucleotide sequence: TGTGCCAGCAGTTTCACCAACTCCTGGGCTGGGTACTTC.

This clone was detected only once. The rearrangement uses TRBV15 and TRBJ2-7; TRBD2 aligns across 8 bases. CDR3 length equals 16 residues. CDR1 and CDR2 (germline): LNHNV, YYDKDF (reference sequence). The V segment lost 2 bases and the J segment 5 bases; nucleotides outside the gene matches: 11. The DNA for the CDR3 is TGTGCCACCAGCAGAACAATCCGGGAGGGCAACGACGAGCAGTACTTC. Its protein product is CATSRTIREGNDEQYF. Full variable domain (remainder filled in from reference TRBV15 and TRBJ2-7): DAMVIQNPRYQVTQFGKPVTLSCSQTLNHNVMYWYQQKSSQAPKLLFHYYDKDFNNEADTPDNFQSRRPNTSFCFLDIRSPGLGDTAMYLCATSRTIREGNDEQYFGPGTRLTVT.

In its sample, this clone was seen once. V and J are TRBV10-3 and TRBJ1-5; a possible D gene is TRBD1 (5 bases). This CDR3 spans 15 amino acids. The germline V and J ends were trimmed by 0 bases and 4 bases, with 10 bases remaining between them. Germline CDR1 and CDR2: ENHRY and SYGVKD. This CDR3 is CAISESGRGNQPQHF. The CDR3 nucleotides are TGTGCCATCAGTGAGTCGGGGCGGGGAAATCAGCCCCAGCATTTT.

The rearrangement links TRBV10-3 to TRBJ1-1; D perhaps matches TRBD1 (6 bases). V was cut by 6 bases and J by 8 bases, with 13 bases left in between. CDR1 ENHRY and CDR2 SYGVKD come from the germline V gene. CDR3 length: 12 amino acids. The CDR3 reads CAIRIQGKEAFF. CDR3 DNA: TGTGCCATCAGGATACAGGGTAAAGAAGCTTTCTTT.

CDR3 sequence: CASSMGQGTTGGEQYF. The CDR3 DNA reads TGTGCCAGTAGTATGGGACAGGGAACTACGGGAGGCGAGCAGTACTTC. The chain uses TRBV19 and TRBJ2-7, with TRBD1 identical over 9 bases. Germline V gene data show CDR1 as LNHDA and CDR2 as SQIVND (reference sequence). This CDR3 has 16 residues. With V trimmed by 3 bases and J by 6 bases, 12 bases remained unmatched.

V usage is TRBV2 and J usage is TRBJ2-7, with 9 nucleotides matching TRBD2. V shed 5 bases, J shed 5 bases, and the junction held 7 bases outside the gene matches. Germline values: CDR1 SNHLY, CDR2 FYNNEI. The CDR3 extends over 14 amino acids. The CDR3 loop is CASSWAGGFHEQYF. The CDR3 DNA is TGTGCCAGCAGTTGGGCGGGAGGGTTCCACGAGCAGTACTTC.

The rearrangement joins TRBV7-8 to TRBJ1-1; D may be TRBD1 (6 bases). Looked up from germline, CDR1 is SGHVS and CDR2 is FQNEAQ. The CDR3 has 15 residues. Trimming left V 4 bases short and J 0 bases short, with 12 bases between. In DNA form, the CDR3 reads TGTGCCAGCAGCTCCTCCCAGGGGATGAACACTGAAGCTTTCTTT. As protein: CASSSSQGMNTEAFF. Looking up the rest from reference TRBV7-8 and TRBJ1-1 gives the full variable domain: GAGVSQSPRYKVAKRGQDVALRCDPISGHVSLFWYQQALGQGPEFLTYFQNEAQLDKSGLPSDRFFAERPEGSVSTLKIQRTQQEDSAVYLCASSSSQGMNTEAFFGQGTRLTVV.

The chain recombines TRBV7-9 with TRBJ2-1; TRBD1 aligns across 7 bases. This CDR3 region has 15 residues. Germline V gene lookup returns CDR1 SEHNR and CDR2 FQNEAQ (reference sequence). V shed 1 base and J 4 bases; nucleotides not matched to a gene: 4. CDR3 protein: CASSLGQGPYNEQFF. The CDR3 bases are TGTGCCAGCAGCTTAGGACAGGGTCCGTACAATGAGCAGTTCTTC.

A single count supports this clone. The chain couples TRBV2 to TRBJ1-5; D not resolved. This CDR3 spans 13 amino acids. Germline CDR1 SNHLY, CDR2 FYNNEI. Trimming removed 8 bases from V and 7 bases from J, with 15 bases in between. The CDR3 here is CASDQGSGQPQHF. The CDR3 region has the DNA TGTGCCAGCGATCAAGGGAGCGGGCAGCCCCAGCATTTT.

This clone was seen a few times. The chain combines TRBV30 with TRBJ1-2; 10 positions agree with TRBD1. The CDR3 runs 16 residues. With 4 bases clipped from V and 7 bases from J, the junction kept 15 bases outside the gene matches. Germline V gene sequence: CDR1 GTSNPN, CDR2 SVGIG (reference sequence). The CDR3 DNA sequence: TGTGCCTGGACGATCCCTGGGGTGGGGACAGGGGTTGGCTACACCTTC. It codes for CAWTIPGVGTGVGYTF.

This sequence joins TRBV19 and TRBJ1-2; 10 positions match TRBD1. CDR3 length: 14 residues. Germline values: CDR1 LNHDA, CDR2 SQIVND (reference sequence). With 3 bases clipped from V and 8 bases from J, the junction kept 6 bases outside the gene matches. The CDR3 spells CASSISGTGVGYTF. CDR3 coding DNA: TGTGCCAGTAGTATTTCCGGGACAGGGGTCGGCTACACCTTC.

The chain uses TRBV7-2 and TRBJ1-2; D not certain. This CDR3 is built from 14 residues. V shed 5 bases and J shed 4 bases, with 14 bases lying between them. Germline V gene lookup returns CDR1 SGHTA and CDR2 FQGNSA. As DNA, the CDR3 is TGTGCCAGCAGCCCCCAGGAACAGAGCTATGGCTACACCTTC. Translated: CASSPQEQSYGYTF.

The chain employs TRBV7-8 and TRBJ2-2; 8 bases fit TRBD2. The germline V gene has CDR1 SGHVS and CDR2 FQNEAQ. This CDR3 comprises 17 residues. The junction had 9 bases not matched to a gene; V was cut back by 5 bases and J by 1 base. For the CDR3, the DNA is TGTGCCAGCAGCGGGAGTCTAGCGGGCGAGAACACCGGGGAGCTGTTTTTT. Amino acids: CASSGSLAGENTGELFF.

The chain is built from TRBV19 and TRBJ1-3; D not resolved. This CDR3 is built from 15 residues. In germline, CDR1 is LNHDA, CDR2 SQIVND (reference sequence). Trimming cost V 7 bases and J 1 base, with 14 bases left between them. CDR3 sequence: CASKRQHLSGNTIYF. The CDR3 DNA reads as TGTGCCAGTAAGAGGCAACACCTATCTGGAAACACCATATATTTT.

This clone appeared a single time. V and J are TRBV5-6 and TRBJ1-2; TRBD1 matches 7 bases. This CDR3 is 15 amino acids long. Germline CDR1 is SGHDT and CDR2 is YYEEEE. V lost 3 bases and J lost 1; bases outside the gene matches: 6. The CDR3, as DNA: TGTGCCAGCAGCTCCCGGGACAGTTATAACTATGGCTACACCTTC. Translating gives CASSSRDSYNYGYTF.

CDR3 loop: CASSPQPRDPRWEGYNEQFF. As DNA, the CDR3 is TGTGCCAGCAGCCCCCAACCCCGGGACCCCCGGTGGGAGGGCTACAATGAGCAGTTCTTC. The chain is built from TRBV7-3 and TRBJ2-1; 7 nucleotides agree with TRBD2. With 5 bases clipped from V and 3 bases from J, the junction kept 22 bases outside the gene matches. Germline values: CDR1 SGHTA, CDR2 FQGTGA. The CDR3 is 20 amino acids.

The chain links TRBV7-2 to TRBJ1-2, with D possibly being TRBD1 (6 bases). The CDR3 contains 14 residues. The V gene lost 8 bases and the J gene lost 4 bases, with 17 bases spanning the gap. The V gene's germline CDR1 is SGHTA and CDR2 FQGNSA. The CDR3 loop reads CASGEGGAAYGYTF. The CDR3 bases are TGTGCCAGCGGCGAAGGGGGAGCGGCCTATGGCTACACCTTC.

This chain links TRBV11-3 with TRBJ2-1; the match to TRBD2 covers 11 bases. Per germline, CDR1 SGHNT and CDR2 YENEEA. CDR3 length: 14 residues. The ends lost 0 bases at V and 13 bases at J; junction bases unmatched: 5. The CDR3 DNA sequence: TGTGCCAGCAGCTTAGACCCAGGGACTAGCGGACAGTTCTTC. Translating gives CASSLDPGTSGQFF.

The chain joins TRBV7-8 to TRBJ1-3; tentative D call: TRBD1 (5 bases). Per germline, CDR1 SGHVS and CDR2 FQNEAQ. Trimming removed 4 bases from V and 3 bases from J, with 10 bases in between. The length of the CDR3 is 14 residues. The CDR3 DNA reads as TGTGCCAGCAGCTCCCCCGGACATGGAAACACCATATATTTT. Translation gives CASSSPGHGNTIYF.

The V gene is TRBV9, the J gene TRBJ2-2; 9 nucleotides line up with TRBD2. Trimming at V came to 6 bases and at J to 6 bases, leaving 9 bases not matched to a gene. Per the germline V gene, CDR1 is SGDLS and CDR2 is YYNGEE. The CDR3 sequence is 15 residues long. The CDR3: CASTREGLGSGELFF. The CDR3 DNA follows: TGTGCCAGCACGCGGGAGGGCCTAGGCTCCGGGGAGCTGTTTTTT.

The CDR3 DNA sequence: TGCGCCAGCACCCCCGTGGGAGGGCCCGAGGAGCTGTTTTTT. Translated: CASTPVGGPEELFF. J is TRBJ2-2 and V is TRBV5-1; 7 bases agree with TRBD2. CDR1 and CDR2 (germline): SGHRS, YFSETQ. CDR3 length: 14 residues. V gave up 6 bases and J gave up 10 bases; unmatched junction bases: 12. Combining the CDR3 with reference TRBV5-1 and TRBJ2-2 gives the whole variable domain KAGVTQTPRYLIKTRGQQVTLSCSPISGHRSVSWYQQTPGQGLQFLFEYFSETQRNKGNFPGRFSGRQFSNSRSEMNVSTLELGDSALYLCASTPVGGPEELFFGEGSRLTVL.

The rearrangement joins TRBV5-1 to TRBJ1-3; tentative D call: TRBD1 (6 bases). In germline, CDR1 is SGHRS, CDR2 YFSETQ. This CDR3 is 16 amino acids long. With 0 bases removed from V and 4 bases from J, the gap between germline ends came to 14 bases. The CDR3 spells CASSLVGQIAGNTIYF. CDR3 coding DNA: TGCGCCAGCAGCTTGGTCGGACAGATCGCCGGAAACACCATATATTTT. Full variable domain (missing parts from reference TRBV5-1 and TRBJ1-3): KAGVTQTPRYLIKTRGQQVTLSCSPISGHRSVSWYQQTPGQGLQFLFEYFSETQRNKGNFPGRFSGRQFSNSRSEMNVSTLELGDSALYLCASSLVGQIAGNTIYFGEGSWLTVV.

Of note for this clone: A junction boundary mismatches the germline segment, possibly from a read error. This chain links TRBV15 with TRBJ1-5; D gene uncertain. The CDR3 has 14 residues. Germline loops: CDR1 LNHNV, CDR2 YYDKDF (reference sequence). The CDR3 protein is CATNRDQAVQPQHF. In DNA, the CDR3 is TGTGCCACCAACAGAGATCAGGCTGTGCAGCCCCAGCATTTT.

The chain has TRBV11-1 and TRBJ2-7; TRBD1 matches 7 bases. The CDR3 is made up of 13 amino acids. V was pared by 5 bases and J by 4 bases, with 5 bases of the junction left unmatched. Looked up from germline, CDR1 is SGHAT and CDR2 is FQDESV (reference sequence). CDR3 coding DNA: TGTGCCAGCAGCCGGGACAGTCGTTACGAGCAGTACTTC. Protein: CASSRDSRYEQYF.

The V call is TRBV13, the J call TRBJ2-2; 14 bases map to TRBD2. Germline CDR1 is PRHDT and CDR2 is FYEKMQ (reference sequence). J gave up 6 bases and V 5 bases, and 14 bases lay outside the gene matches. The CDR3 contains 19 residues. The CDR3 sequence is CASSPGLAGGRRSPGELFF. CDR3 DNA sequence: TGTGCCAGCAGCCCCGGACTAGCGGGAGGACGTCGTTCTCCCGGGGAGCTGTTTTTT.

The chain employs TRBV4-2 and TRBJ2-7, with 11 nucleotides matching TRBD1. The CDR3 is 16 amino acids. CDR1 LGHNA and CDR2 YNFKEQ come from the germline V gene. J lost 2 bases, V lost 1 base, and 4 bases had no gene match. The CDR3 DNA reads TGTGCCAGCAGCCAAGTAAGGACAGGGGGCGCCTACGAGCAGTACTTC. Protein sequence: CASSQVRTGGAYEQYF.

The chain combines TRBV5-4 with TRBJ2-7, with TRBD2 matching over 13 bases. After removal of 4 bases from V and 6 bases from J, the junction contained 4 bases not matched to a gene. Germline loops: CDR1 SGHNT, CDR2 YYREEE (reference sequence). The CDR3 runs 14 residues. CDR3 in DNA: TGTGCCAGCAGCCGGACTAGCGGGAGAGCCGAGCAGTACTTC. It is translated as CASSRTSGRAEQYF.